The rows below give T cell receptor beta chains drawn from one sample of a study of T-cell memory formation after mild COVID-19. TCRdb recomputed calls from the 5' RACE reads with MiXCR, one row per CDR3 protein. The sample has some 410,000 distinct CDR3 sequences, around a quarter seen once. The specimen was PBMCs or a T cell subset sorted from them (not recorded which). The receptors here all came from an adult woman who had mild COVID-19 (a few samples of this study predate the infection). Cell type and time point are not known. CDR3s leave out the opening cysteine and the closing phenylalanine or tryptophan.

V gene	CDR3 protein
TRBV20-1	SARDGRSTGGYT
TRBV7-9	ASSLRDRGYHEQY
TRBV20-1	SASSPNTEAF
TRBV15	ATSPPWVRTVNEQF
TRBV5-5	ASSGPWGDSYEQY
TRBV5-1	ASSFTGGNTEAF
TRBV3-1	ASSFQPGTGYEQY
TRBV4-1	ASSHGEGAVDEQF
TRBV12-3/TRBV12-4	ASSPLRGNTDTQY
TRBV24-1	ATSDRTGTFGQPQH
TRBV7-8	ASSRPSSGRGDTQY
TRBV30	AWSVLAYGYT
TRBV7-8	ASRPNTGYQETQY
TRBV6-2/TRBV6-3	ASRPTPSTGYSYNEQF
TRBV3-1	ASRSSGRTSSYNEQF
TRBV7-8	ASSLELGLIPGEQY
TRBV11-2	ASSYSPDPTGELF
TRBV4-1	ASSQEGPSNQPQH
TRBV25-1	ASRGEIKNIQY
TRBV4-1	ASSRDSSTGELF
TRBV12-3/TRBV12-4	ASSRPSLLGRGPDTQY
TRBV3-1	ASSLSGQGAPQH
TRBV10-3	AISFPKAGSYEQY
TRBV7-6	ASSLGAAVHGETQY
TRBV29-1	SVESSGANVLT
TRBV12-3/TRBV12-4	ASRPGQILSYGYT
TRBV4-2	ASSPPGDQETQY
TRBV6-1	ASSEGQGAFGYT
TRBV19	ASSPTGGWDEQF
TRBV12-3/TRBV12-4	ASRSSGTSTDTQY
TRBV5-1	ASGERVGTEAF